This TCR beta chain was retrieved from a study of cytomegalovirus exposure and HLA in healthy donors. Study-wide results and caveats: Most TCR sequences were uncommon, yet certain public TCRs appeared in many donors. Later examination showed HLA-associated TCR beta chains had greater clonal expansion than equally common others. An apparent linkage of common viral pathogens to several of the most significant clusters emerged in a later analysis. Segments of the TCR beta V type were, in most cases, productive about 90% or about 30% of the time in an earlier analysis.

Primers: 60 Vbeta forward and 13 Jbeta reverse. Only in-frame clones appear in the TCRdb table, and some are missing; sequencing was by immunoSEQ multiplex PCR. The sample gives just over 200,000 clones, under 85% of which show up once; 1.7% is in the top ten. On this clone: Its matching antigen is unknown.

V lost 3 bases, J lost 1 base, and 9 bases stayed unmatched. This CDR3 has 16 residues. The clonotype comes from a man between 45 and 60 years old in good health and CMV-seronegative. V gene TRBV5-3 combines with J gene TRBJ2-7; 8 nucleotides match TRBD1. TRBV5-3 is classed as an ORF, of uncertain function. The specimen was PBMCs. CDR3 sequence (DNA): TGTGCCAGAAGCTGGGAAGACAGGGGTGGTTCCTACGAGCAGTACTTC. It yields the protein CARSWEDRGGSYEQYF.